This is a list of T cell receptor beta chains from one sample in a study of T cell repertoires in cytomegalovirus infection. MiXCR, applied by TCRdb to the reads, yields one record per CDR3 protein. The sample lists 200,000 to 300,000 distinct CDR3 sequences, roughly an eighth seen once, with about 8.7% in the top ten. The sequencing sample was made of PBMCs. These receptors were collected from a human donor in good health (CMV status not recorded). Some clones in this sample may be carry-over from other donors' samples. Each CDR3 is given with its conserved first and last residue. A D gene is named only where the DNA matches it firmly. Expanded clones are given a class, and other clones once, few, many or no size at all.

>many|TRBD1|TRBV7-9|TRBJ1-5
TGTGCCAGCAGCCTAGGGACAGGACTTTGGCCCCAGCATTTT
CASSLGTGLWPQHF
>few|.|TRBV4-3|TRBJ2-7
TGCGCCAGCAGCGAACGATCTGTAGGCAGGAGCTCCTACGAGCAGTACTTC
CASSERSVGRSSYEQYF
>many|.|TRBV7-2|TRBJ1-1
TGTGCCAGCAGCCTAACAAGGGAAACTGAAGCTTTCTTT
CASSLTRETEAFF
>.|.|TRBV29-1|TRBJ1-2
TGCAGCCTTTGGAACAGTAACTATGGCTACACCTTC
CSLWNSNYGYTF
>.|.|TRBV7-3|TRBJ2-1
TGTGCCAGCAGCGCACTTTTACACAATGAGCAGTTCTTC
CASSALLHNEQFF
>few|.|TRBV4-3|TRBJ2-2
TGCGCCAGCAGCCAAGGGACACCGAACACCGGGGAGCTGTTTTTT
CASSQGTPNTGELFF
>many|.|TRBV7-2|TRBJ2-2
TGTGCCAGCAGCTTGCGCCTTTGGACCGGGGAGCTGTTTTTT
CASSLRLWTGELFF
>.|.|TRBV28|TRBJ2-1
TGTGCCAGCAGTTTTACCCGGTTCTTC
CASSFTRFF
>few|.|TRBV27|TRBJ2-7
TGTGCCAGCAGTGTAGGAAGGCGCGGCGAGCAGTACTTC
CASSVGRRGEQYF
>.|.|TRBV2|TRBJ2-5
TGTGCCAGCAGGCAAGCGTCAGAGACCCAGTACTTC
CASRQASETQYF
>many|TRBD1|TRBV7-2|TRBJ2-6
TGTGCCAGCAGCTCCAGGGGGCCAGGGGCCAACGTCCTGACTTTC
CASSSRGPGANVLTF
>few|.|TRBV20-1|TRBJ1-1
TGCAGTGCTAGGGGTTGGCAGATGAACACTGAAGCTTTCTTT
CSARGWQMNTEAFF
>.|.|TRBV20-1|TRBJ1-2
TGCAGTGCCGCAGGGGCCCAAGCTAACTATGGCTACACCTTC
CSAAGAQANYGYTF
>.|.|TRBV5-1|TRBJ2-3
TGCGCCAGCAGACCGAGCCAGGGTGGGAGTAGCACAGATACGCAGTGTTTT
CASRPSQGGSSTDTQCF
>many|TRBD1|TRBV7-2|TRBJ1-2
TGTGCCAGCAGCTTAGACACGGGACAGGGGGGACGGGGCTACACCTTC
CASSLDTGQGGRGYTF
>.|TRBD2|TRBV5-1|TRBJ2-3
TGCGCCAGCAGCTTACTTGCGGGGGGGCTCGCAGATACGCAGTATTTT
CASSLLAGGLADTQYF
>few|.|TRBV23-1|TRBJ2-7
TGCGCCAGCAGACCCGCCGGAGGGTCCGAACGAACAACTTACGAGCAGTACTTC
CASRPAGGSERTTYEQYF
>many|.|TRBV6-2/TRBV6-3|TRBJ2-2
TGTGCCAGCAGTTACGCGATGCTCTCCACCGGGGAGCTGTTTTTT
CASSYAMLSTGELFF
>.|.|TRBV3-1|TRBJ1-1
TGTGCCAGCAGCCCACAGGGTGCGACTGAAGCTTTCTTT
CASSPQGATEAFF
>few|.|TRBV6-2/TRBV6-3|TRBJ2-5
TGTGCCAGCAATCAAGGAGAGACCCAGTACTTC
CASNQGETQYF
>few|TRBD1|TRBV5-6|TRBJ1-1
TGTGCCAGCAGCCGCCGACAGGGGCTGAACACTGAAGCTTTCTTT
CASSRRQGLNTEAFF
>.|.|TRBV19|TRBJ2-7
TGTGCCAGTAGTACGCGGACAACTACCTACGAGCAGTACTTC
CASSTRTTTYEQYF
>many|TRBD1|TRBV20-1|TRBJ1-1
TGCAGTGCTAGGGACAGGGTCACTGAAGCTTTCTTT
CSARDRVTEAFF
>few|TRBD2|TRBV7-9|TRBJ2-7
TGTGCCAGCAGCTCAAGTAGCGGGGGAGATACCTACGAGCAGTACTTC
CASSSSSGGDTYEQYF
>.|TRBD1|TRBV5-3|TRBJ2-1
TGTGCCAGCAGCCCGGGACAGGCAAGCTCCTACAATGAGCAGTTCTTC
CASSPGQASSYNEQFF
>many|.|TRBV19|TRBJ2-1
TGTGCCAGTAGTATACTTTCGCGGGGAGACTACAATGAGCAGTTCTTC
CASSILSRGDYNEQFF
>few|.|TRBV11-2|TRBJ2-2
TGTGCCAGCAGCCCGATAAGACAGGCGAACACCGGGGAGCTGTTTTTT
CASSPIRQANTGELFF
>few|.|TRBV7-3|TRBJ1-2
TGTGCCAGCAGCTTAGACAGTTCCAGTGGCTACACCTTC
CASSLDSSSGYTF
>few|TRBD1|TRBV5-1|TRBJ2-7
TGCGCCAGCAGCTTGGTTTGGACAGGGGGTTACGAGCAGTACTTC
CASSLVWTGGYEQYF
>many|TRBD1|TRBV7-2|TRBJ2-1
TGTGCCAGCAGCTTTCGATCCAGGGGGATAAGGTCCTACAATGAGCAGTTCTTC
CASSFRSRGIRSYNEQFF
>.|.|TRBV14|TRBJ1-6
TGTGCCAGCAGCCTAATGGACCTAGGGTCACCCCTCCACTTT
CASSLMDLGSPLHF
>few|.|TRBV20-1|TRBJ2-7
TGCAGTGCTAGAAGCTTGAAGGGAGAAAGTTACTTC
CSARSLKGESYF
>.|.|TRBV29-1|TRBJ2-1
TGCAGCGTTGAAGTTAGCGCCCACAATGAGCAGTTCTTC
CSVEVSAHNEQFF
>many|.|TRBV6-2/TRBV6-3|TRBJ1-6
TGTGCCAGCAGTTACGAGGGGAACTCCTATAATTCACCCCTCCACTTT
CASSYEGNSYNSPLHF
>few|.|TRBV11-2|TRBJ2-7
TGTGCCAGCAGCTCCCTTGTAAGGGGACGTGTACAGTACTTC
CASSSLVRGRVQYF
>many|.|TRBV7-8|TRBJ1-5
TGTGCCAGCAGCTTACCAGGACCAGGATCGCCCCAGCATTTT
CASSLPGPGSPQHF
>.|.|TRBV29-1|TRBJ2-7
TGCAGCGTTGAAGGGCTAAGGTACGAGCAGTACTTC
CSVEGLRYEQYF
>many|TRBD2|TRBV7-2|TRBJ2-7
TGTGCCAGCAGCTTAGAGGGACTAGCGGGAGGGGACGAGCAGTACTTC
CASSLEGLAGGDEQYF
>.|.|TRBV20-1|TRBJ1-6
TGCAGTGCTCGACCCGACAGGCCGAGCTCCTATAATTCACCCCTCCACTTT
CSARPDRPSSYNSPLHF
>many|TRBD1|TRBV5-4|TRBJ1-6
TGTGCCAGCAGAAGAGGGACAGATCCCTATAATTCACCCCTCCACTTT
CASRRGTDPYNSPLHF